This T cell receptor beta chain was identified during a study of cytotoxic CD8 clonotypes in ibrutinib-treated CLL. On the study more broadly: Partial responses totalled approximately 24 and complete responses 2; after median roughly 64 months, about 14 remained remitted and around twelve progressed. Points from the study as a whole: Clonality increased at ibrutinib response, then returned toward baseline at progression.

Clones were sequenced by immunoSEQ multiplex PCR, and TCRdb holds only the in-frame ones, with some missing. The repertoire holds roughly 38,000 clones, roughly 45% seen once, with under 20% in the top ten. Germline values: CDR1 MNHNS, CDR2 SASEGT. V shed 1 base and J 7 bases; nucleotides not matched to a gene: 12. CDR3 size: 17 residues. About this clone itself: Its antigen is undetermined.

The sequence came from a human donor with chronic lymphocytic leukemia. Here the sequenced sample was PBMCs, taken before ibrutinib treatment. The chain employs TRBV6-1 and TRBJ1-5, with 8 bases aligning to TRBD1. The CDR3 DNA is TGTGCCAGCAGTGAAGGATGGACAGGGATCGTTAGCCAGCCCCAGCATTTT. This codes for CASSEGWTGIVSQPQHF.